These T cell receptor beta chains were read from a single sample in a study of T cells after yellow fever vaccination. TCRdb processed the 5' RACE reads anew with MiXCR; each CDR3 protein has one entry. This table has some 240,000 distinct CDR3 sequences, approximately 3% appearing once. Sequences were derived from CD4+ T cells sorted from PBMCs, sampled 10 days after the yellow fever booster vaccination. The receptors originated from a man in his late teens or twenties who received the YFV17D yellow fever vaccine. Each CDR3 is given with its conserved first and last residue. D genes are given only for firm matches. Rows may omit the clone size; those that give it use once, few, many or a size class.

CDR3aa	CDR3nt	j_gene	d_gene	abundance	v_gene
CASGLVQGITGYTF	TGTGCTAGTGGTTTGGTACAGGGAATTACTGGCTACACCTTC	TRBJ1-2	.	many	TRBV12-5
CSAQLDTDTQYF	TGCAGTGCCCAACTAGACACAGATACGCAGTATTTT	TRBJ2-3	.	.	TRBV20-1
CASSSRDRGNQPQHF	TGTGCCAGCTCATCCCGGGACAGGGGCAATCAGCCCCAGCATTTT	TRBJ1-5	TRBD1	few	TRBV18
CASRSGQGFGNTEAFF	TGTGCCAGCCGAAGCGGACAGGGCTTCGGGAACACTGAAGCTTTCTTT	TRBJ1-1	TRBD1	many	TRBV6-1
CASSERGGNGYTF	TGTGCCAGCAGTGAGCGAGGGGGCAATGGCTACACCTTC	TRBJ1-2	TRBD1	few	TRBV2
CASSRTGGASTGELFF	TGTGCCAGCAGCCGGACAGGGGGCGCAAGCACCGGGGAGCTGTTTTTT	TRBJ2-2	TRBD1	.	TRBV7-3
CASSPSGTAFSTF	TGTGCCAGCAGCCCCTCCGGGACCGCGTTTTCGACCTTC	TRBJ1-2	.	.	TRBV14
CASRETGRETQYF	TGTGCCAGCAGGGAAACAGGGAGAGAGACCCAGTACTTC	TRBJ2-5	.	.	TRBV6-5
CASSPRGAGQPQHF	TGTGCCAGCAGCCCCCGAGGGGCTGGTCAGCCCCAGCATTTT	TRBJ1-5	.	many	TRBV7-2
CSASAGINYGYTF	TGCAGTGCTAGTGCAGGGATTAACTATGGCTACACCTTC	TRBJ1-2	.	few	TRBV20-1
CASSLVGTNSPLHF	TGCGCCAGCAGCTTGGTGGGGACTAATTCACCCCTCCACTTT	TRBJ1-6	.	many	TRBV5-1
CASSLERPGSANYGYTF	TGCGCCAGCAGCTTGGAAAGGCCGGGTTCAGCTAACTATGGCTACACCTTC	TRBJ1-2	.	few	TRBV5-1
CASSPTRDYGYTF	TGCGCCAGCAGCCCGACTAGAGACTATGGCTACACCTTC	TRBJ1-2	.	many	TRBV5-1